Below, 15 T cell receptor beta chains from the same sample are listed, as sequenced in a study of naive and memory T cell subsets. The beta constant-region primer was an equimolar mix of two oligonucleotides covering TRBC1 and TRBC2. Four rounds of PCR amplified the ligated cDNA using nested alpha and beta constant-region primers plus SP2. TCRdb reprocessed the UMI-ligation and nested PCR reads with MiXCR, giving one entry per CDR3 protein. The sample lists fewer than 4,500 distinct CDR3 sequences, around 5.2% seen once, with about 24% in the top ten. Material for sequencing was effector memory CD8+ T cells from blood. Subset described: effector memory, CD45RA- CD27-. Receptor source: a human donor in good health.

This clonotype ranks as medium-sized. The CDR3 is CASSQARTGGDEQFF. Here the CDR3 DNA reads TGCGCCAGCAGCCAAGCAAGGACAGGGGGCGATGAGCAGTTCTTC. This chain links TRBV4-1 with TRBJ2-1; 11 nucleotides align to TRBD1. J gave up 8 bases and V 1 base, and 4 bases lay outside the gene matches. Germline assignment: CDR1 MGHRA and CDR2 YSYEKL. The CDR3 is 15 residues long.

By sample share, this clonotype is medium-sized. The J gene is TRBJ2-7, the V gene TRBV28; 12 bases are a match to TRBD1. Losses at the gene ends were 6 bases for V and 2 bases for J; bases not matched to a gene: 5. The CDR3 contains 15 residues. The germline CDR1 and CDR2 sequences are MDHEN and SYDVKM. This CDR3 is CASSSRDRGPYEQYF. CDR3 DNA: TGTGCCAGCAGCAGCCGGGACAGGGGGCCCTACGAGCAGTACTTC.

V usage is TRBV6-2 or TRBV6-3 and J usage is TRBJ2-3; no firm D call. CDR1 and CDR2 (germline): MNHEY, SVGEGT. The CDR3 runs to 14 residues. V was cut by 3 bases and J by 3 bases, with 10 bases left in between. The DNA for the CDR3 is TGTGCCAGCAGTTATGGCAGCGAGACAGATACGCAGTATTTT. The encoded protein is CASSYGSETDTQYF.

This clonotype was found many times. In DNA form, the CDR3 reads TGCAGTGCTAGTCCTACCGACGGGGTAACTGGCTACACCTTC. It specifies CSASPTDGVTGYTF. The rearrangement links TRBV20-1 to TRBJ1-2; D remains unclear. This CDR3 spans 14 amino acids. From germline, CDR1 is DFQATT and CDR2 SNEGSKA (reference sequence). Trimming took off 3 bases at V and 7 bases at J, with 18 bases between the two ends.

This clonotype was seen at least ten times. The rearrangement links TRBV6-5 to TRBJ2-2; D is perhaps TRBD1 (6 bases). The germline CDR1 and CDR2 sequences are MNHEY and SVGAGI. The V gene lost 4 bases and the J gene lost 5 bases, with 11 bases spanning the gap. There are 14 residues in the CDR3. For the CDR3, the DNA is TGTGCCAGCAGTTTTTCACAGGGAACCGGGGAGCTGTTTTTT. Its protein is CASSFSQGTGELFF.

The table lists this clonotype with many counts. The chain combines TRBV27 with TRBJ2-1; D gene unclear. The germline V gene encodes CDR1 MNHEY and CDR2 SMNVEV (reference sequence). This CDR3 comprises 15 residues. V was cut by 0 bases and J by 8 bases, with 14 bases left in between. In DNA, the CDR3 is TGTGCCAGCAGTTTATCATCCCCACCCATCCATGAGCAGTTCTTC. This sequence encodes CASSLSSPPIHEQFF.

This clonotype is labeled as medium-sized (0.01 to 0.1%). The V and J genes are TRBV27 and TRBJ2-1; the D gene is possibly TRBD2 (5 bases). V was cut by 6 bases and J by 0 bases, with 12 bases left in between. This CDR3 comprises 15 residues. Germline CDR1 reads MNHEY; CDR2 reads SMNVEV (reference sequence). The CDR3 loop is CASSLATPSYNEQFF. CDR3 bases: TGTGCCAGCAGCCTAGCCACCCCCTCCTACAATGAGCAGTTCTTC.

This clonotype showed up many times. The CDR3 DNA follows: TGTGCCAGCAGTTTGGGACTAGCGGTCACCTACGAGCAGTACTTC. As protein: CASSLGLAVTYEQYF. The chain combines TRBV12-3 or TRBV12-4 with TRBJ2-7; 11 positions agree with TRBD2. The junction had 3 bases not matched to a gene; V was cut back by 3 bases and J by 2 bases. The CDR3 contains 15 residues.

The chain employs TRBV2 and TRBJ2-7; D gene unclear. Germline-derived CDR1 and CDR2 are SNHLY and FYNNEI. The CDR3 sequence is 13 residues long. Trimming left V 5 bases short and J 4 bases short, with 12 bases between. This chain's CDR3 is CASSQWASYEQYF. CDR3 nucleotide sequence: TGTGCCAGCAGTCAGTGGGCCTCTTACGAGCAGTACTTC.

This clonotype was counted ten times or more. This sequence joins TRBV28 and TRBJ2-1; D gene unclear. The CDR3 consists of 15 residues. Per the germline V gene, CDR1 is MDHEN and CDR2 is SYDVKM. Trimming removed 7 bases from V and 9 bases from J, with 22 bases in between. The CDR3 is CASTLGPLDRAEQFF. CDR3 nucleotides: TGTGCCAGCACGCTAGGGCCCTTAGATCGTGCTGAGCAGTTCTTC.

This clonotype occurred many times. The chain links TRBV27 to TRBJ1-1, with a possible D match to TRBD1 (5 bases). CDR3 length equals 15 residues. Trimming removed 0 bases at V and 2 bases at J, with 10 bases between. CDR1 and CDR2 from the germline V gene are MNHEY and SMNVEV (reference sequence). This CDR3 is CASSLSKGVNTEAFF. DNA for the CDR3: TGTGCCAGCAGTTTATCGAAAGGGGTTAACACTGAAGCTTTCTTT.

The chain uses TRBV7-3 and TRBJ1-2; the match to TRBD1 covers 9 bases. In germline, CDR1 is SGHTA, CDR2 FQGTGA. The CDR3 length is 15 residues. The V segment lost 3 bases and the J segment 4 bases; nucleotides outside the gene matches: 6. CDR3 residues: CASSLTGGGSYGYTF. The CDR3 region has the DNA TGTGCCAGCAGCTTGACAGGGGGGGGGAGCTATGGCTACACCTTC.

This clonotype was seen a handful of times. This chain connects TRBV25-1 to TRBJ2-2, with TRBD2 identical over 8 bases. The CDR3 extends over 15 amino acids. CDR1 and CDR2 (germline): MGHDK, SYGVNS. J gave up 6 bases and V 7 bases, and 10 bases lay outside the gene matches. CDR3 amino acids: CASMEPGLESGELFF. As DNA, the CDR3 is TGTGCCAGCATGGAACCGGGACTAGAGTCCGGGGAGCTGTTTTTT.

This clonotype occurred many times. The rearrangement joins TRBV9 to TRBJ2-3; TRBD1 might be the D (5 bases). The CDR3 covers 16 residues. Trimming took 3 bases from V and 0 from J, leaving 14 bases between them. CDR1 and CDR2 (germline): SGDLS, YYNGEE. The chain's CDR3 is CASSAETVASTDTQYF. The CDR3 region has the DNA TGTGCCAGCAGCGCCGAGACAGTGGCTAGCACAGATACGCAGTATTTT.

This clonotype was counted only a few times. CDR3 amino acids: CASSQKQENTEAFF. The CDR3 nucleotides are TGCGCCAGCAGCCAAAAACAGGAGAACACTGAAGCTTTCTTT. The genes are TRBV4-3 and TRBJ1-1, with D tentatively TRBD1 (5 bases). Germline loops: CDR1 LGHNA, CDR2 YSLEER. CDR3 length: 14 amino acids. V was pared by 2 bases and J by 1 base, with 8 bases between.